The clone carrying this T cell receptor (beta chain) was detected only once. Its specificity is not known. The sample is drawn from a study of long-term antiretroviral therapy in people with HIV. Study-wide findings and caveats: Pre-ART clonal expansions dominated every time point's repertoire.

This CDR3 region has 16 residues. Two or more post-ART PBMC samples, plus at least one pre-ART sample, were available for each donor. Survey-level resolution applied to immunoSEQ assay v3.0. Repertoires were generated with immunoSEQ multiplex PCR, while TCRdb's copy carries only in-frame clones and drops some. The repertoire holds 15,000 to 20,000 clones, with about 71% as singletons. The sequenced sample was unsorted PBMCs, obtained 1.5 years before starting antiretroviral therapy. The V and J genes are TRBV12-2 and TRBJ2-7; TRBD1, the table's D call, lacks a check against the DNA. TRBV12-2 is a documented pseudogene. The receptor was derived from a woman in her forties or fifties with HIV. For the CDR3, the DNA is TGTGCAAGTCGCGTCTTCATCCGGGACAGCCCCTACGAGCAGTACTTC. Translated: CASRVFIRDSPYEQYF.